This TCR beta chain originates from a study of cytomegalovirus exposure and HLA in healthy donors (TCRdb year 2017). Looking at the study overall: An earlier analysis of roughly 630 of the donors reported approximately 290 Gb of sequence data and more than 90 million unique TCR beta sequences from 190 million or so T cells. Approximately 300 gigabases of sequencing data and roughly 81 million unique TCR sequences made up an early release that covered approximately 620 HLA-typed donors. Of the roughly 400 genotyped donors, 81% fell in the genetic ancestry cluster associated with self-reported Caucasian donors. The study aimed to test whether cataloging public T cell receptors could reveal signatures of past pathogen exposure. The T cell repertoires of roughly 660 subjects were profiled by immunosequencing and related to cytomegalovirus serostatus. Besides the first cohort of under 700 subjects, a separate validation cohort made up of over a hundred different subjects was used. High-throughput TCR immunosequencing, statistical association of individual TCRs with disease status, and machine learning were combined to predict cytomegalovirus infection status. A later analysis re-analyzed previously published TCR beta repertoires from approximately 700 donors and added high-resolution HLA genotyping to study TCR occurrence patterns. In the later analysis, no new phenotypic data were used to find candidate immune exposures; instead, reliance was placed on TCR beta sequences and their occurrence across donors. An earlier analysis of some 600 of the donors applied high-throughput TCR beta sequencing to assess whether each TCR beta V gene segment acted as functional or pseudogenic. Donor age, sex, ethnicity and CMV serostatus were compiled alongside the repertoire data. In a later genetic analysis, genome-wide SNP genotypes for about three fifths of the 666 donors were used, and that subset was treated as a discovery cohort. All discovery cohort repertoires had been generated on a single sequencing platform. HLA typing included class I and class II loci at four-digit resolution. The number of typed donors differed by locus: about 620-640 for A, B, C, DRB1 and DQB1; approximately 520 for DQA1; around 580 for DPA1; and some 430 for DPB1. About five DR-DQ haplotypes were treated as single units for association and clustering because of strong linkage in the cohort. Among about 370 genotyped donors of the cohort, an average of approximately 240,000 unique TCR beta nucleotide sequences was sequenced per donor, of which approximately 19% were non-productive. What the work shows at the level of the full study, not this receptor alone: In a later genetic analysis, a missense DCLRE1C variant was associated with V-gene and J-gene trimming of TCR beta chains, and the association was replicated in an independent cohort. In this cohort, only TCR beta chains were sequenced, and detectable features were limited by the absence of alpha or paired-chain data. In a later analysis, HLA-associated TCR beta chains were found to be more clonally expanded and to have lower generation probabilities than equally common non-associated chains. Across donors, most TCR sequences were observed very rarely, whereas some public TCRs were present in many individuals. In vitro tests confirmed that three of the cytomegalovirus-associated TCR beta chains recognize cytomegalovirus antigens. At a false discovery rate of 0.05, a later analysis linked some 17,000 TCR beta sequences to specific HLA alleles. In an earlier analysis of some 550 of the donors, most TCR beta V segments were observed in productive rearrangements about 90% or about 30% of the time, broadly matching IMGT annotations. The sequencing pipeline was judged likely to have produced a cluster of highly shared sequence variants as a technical artifact. A further reported finding was that TCR beta sequences accurately predicted the HLA-A and HLA-B alleles for most subjects in the first cohort. Several of the top co-occurrence clusters appeared to be linked to parvovirus B19, influenza, CMV and Epstein-Barr virus, according to a later analysis. Cytomegalovirus status was reported to be diagnosed by the classifier with high specificity and sensitivity in both the original and validation cohorts. The study listed over 150 TCR beta chains as associated with cytomegalovirus. Linkage disequilibrium might explain the correlated functional status among segregating V segments, but an unknown experimental factor could not be ruled out. According to a later genetic analysis, donors in an Asian-associated ancestry cluster had fewer N-insertions in productive TCRs than the roughly 700-donor mean. In a later analysis, the rate of TCR association differed among HLA loci, with DRB1 alleles having the most associated TCRs and HLA-C alleles having the fewest. Sequencing depth was assumed to be roughly uniform across donors in the presence/absence analyses, though that assumption may not hold. When HLA alleles, especially DR and DQ, strongly co-occurred, TCR associations were difficult to assign to individual alleles. It was suggested by the authors that the approach could potentially be generalized to other disease states and immunological phenotypes. Approximately 16 rarely observed V segments, including chromosome 9 orphons, were excluded from the earlier analysis of approximately 500 of the donors because counts were too low. A later analysis found that most CMV-associated TCR beta chains appeared HLA-restricted, with HLA associations seemingly driven largely by CMV exposure. The only immune exposure information available for the cohort was CMV serostatus. Because HLA typing was missing for some donors at each locus, association tests included only the typed subset. The 87-base-pair reads could not distinguish some IMGT-functional V segments, including TRBV6-2 and TRBV6-3, so those segments were excluded.

Points on this clone: No antigen is known for it. Within one base of it there is no much larger clone, and no base qualities were kept.

From its cysteine to its phenylalanine, the CDR3 spans 15 amino acids. The DNA shown is the 45-base CDR3, in frame from base 1. Unmatched junction bases come to 4, with V trimmed by 3 bases and J by 4 bases. The germline V gene provides CDR1 MGHDK and CDR2 SYGVNS. The library came from the immunoSEQ multiplex PCR assay. A mixture of 60 forward primers for TCR Vbeta segments and 13 reverse primers for TCR Jbeta segments was used in the multiplex PCR. A multiplex PCR assay on genomic DNA amplified the CDR3 region of rearranged TCR beta genes. On the Illumina HiSeq System, the amplified TCR beta libraries were sequenced as 87-base-pair reads. The published analysis was carried out like this. In a later analysis, around 80 million unique TCR beta chains were counted across the approximately 620 repertoires, and approximately 11 million of these chains were shared by at least two donors. A nearest-neighbor algorithm error-corrected the raw reads and collapsed the reads into unique sequences, merging closely related sequences to remove PCR and sequencing errors. To assign V, D and J gene segments, CDR3 sequences were aligned to IMGT reference sequences. For a sequence to be retained, a match of at least six nucleotides was required to both a V gene segment and a J gene segment. A rearrangement was called productive if the CDR3 had no stop codons and remained in frame with V and J, and every other rearrangement was called non-productive. CDR3 was defined according to IMGT convention as the region running from the second conserved V-encoded cysteine to the conserved J-encoded phenylalanine. The earlier analysis of roughly 590 of the donors excluded any sequence lacking an unambiguous match to a single V gene segment. In an earlier analysis of some 590 of the donors, a V segment was called functional when productive rearrangements were above 56.7%, and segregating when the standard deviation between donors exceeded 5%. A statistical classification framework was developed to diagnose cytomegalovirus status using the catalog of TCR beta chain sequences. In a later analysis, V and J genes were assigned by comparing TCR nucleotide sequences against IMGT/GENE-DB human TR gene sequences. In a later analysis, CDR3 sequences and most-parsimonious VDJ recombination scenarios were assigned using the TCRdist pipeline. In a later analysis, each TCR beta chain was defined by its CDR3 amino acid sequence together with its V-gene family, and reads lacking a unique V-gene family were excluded. As a way to deal with suspected cross-contamination and a sequencing artifact, a later analysis dropped more than 500 nucleotide sequences that were highly shared and had low generation probability. In a later analysis, a clonal expansion index was calculated for each public chain from normalized within-repertoire ranks of inferred template counts. In a later analysis, generation probabilities were computed using a VDJ recombination model fitted to out-of-frame rearrangements, and the results were checked against IGoR. Hypergeometric tests were used in a later analysis to score TCR-TCR, TCR-HLA and TCR-CMV co-occurrence, with a repertoire-size bias correction applied to the TCR pairs. False discovery rates were estimated in a later analysis by permuting HLA or CMV assignments 20 times. A later analysis grouped co-occurring TCRs with DBSCAN, adding TCRdist sequence similarity when clustering within HLA-allele-positive subsets. Repertoires with fewer than 30,000 or more than 120,000 public chains, plus five repertoires with anomalous nucleotide sharing, were excluded from co-occurrence clustering. Entries here come from immuneACCESS through TCRdb and include only in-frame sequences with V and J called. Some clones fail to appear in such tables; in the studies checked, an unresolved V gene covers under half of the shortfall, and the cause of the remainder is unknown. Clonal size and the V and J genes are those of that table, whereas D and trimming came from the DNA. This sample gives 150,000 to 170,000 clones in total; about 80% of them show up just once. The top ten clones comprise 9.5% to 15% of the sample.

The cohort was made up of under 800 healthy bone marrow donors. At the time of sampling, every cohort member was nominally healthy, though immune exposures that went unrecorded were likely present. The donor was CMV seropositive and belonged to the group of 250 to 350 seropositive cohort members. Each donor provided a peripheral blood sample, and peripheral blood mononuclear cells were used for TCR beta sequencing. Genomic DNA extraction from the blood cell samples was performed with the Qiagen DNeasy Blood Extraction Kit. The receptor comes from a man aged 30 to 39 in good health and CMV-seropositive. The rearranged chain carries TRBV25-1 and TRBJ2-1, with TRBD2 identical over 9 junction bases. Sequencing used PBMCs. The DNA reads as follows: TGTGCCAGCAGTGAGAGACTAGCGGAGTACAATGAGCAGTTCTTC. Its coded protein is CASSERLAEYNEQFF.